Listed below are T cell receptor beta chains from one sample, sequenced in a study of blood T cell repertoires in COVID-19. TCRdb's table, derived via immunoSEQ multiplex PCR, lists solely in-frame clones and lacks some. This table has roughly 150,000 clones, 70% to 90% appearing once. The material sequenced was peripheral blood. Source of these receptors: a woman aged 50 to 60 with acute or convalescent COVID-19. Each CDR3 is given with its conserved first and last residue. The D gene is left open where the match is weak. The size entry is marked missing in some rows and otherwise reads once, few, many or a size class.

NA	TRBV28	NA	15	TRBJ1-4	CASSSQGTTNEKLFF	TGTGCCAGCAGTTCCCAGGGTACCACTAATGAAAAACTGTTTTTT
TRBD1	TRBV2	NA	13	TRBJ2-7	CASNRDRVYEQYF	TGTGCCAGCAATCGGGACAGGGTCTACGAGCAGTACTTC
TRBD1	TRBV3-1/TRBV3-2	NA	14	TRBJ1-2	CASSTGTVDGGYTF	TGTGCCAGCAGTACCGGGACAGTGGATGGAGGCTACACCTTC
NA	TRBV2	once	13	TRBJ1-1	CASSVGGFAEAFF	TGTGCCAGCAGTGTCGGGGGGTTCGCTGAAGCTTTCTTT
NA	TRBV6-5	NA	13	TRBJ2-5	CASSIRGAKTQYF	TGTGCCAGCAGTATACGGGGGGCGAAGACCCAGTACTTC
NA	TRBV19	NA	14	TRBJ1-5	CASSIGYSNQPQHF	TGTGCCAGTAGTATAGGTTATAGCAATCAGCCCCAGCATTTT
NA	TRBV6-5	NA	16	TRBJ1-2	CASSYSTPAKRYGYTF	TGTGCCAGCAGTTACTCGACCCCGGCCAAGCGCTATGGCTACACCTTC
TRBD1	TRBV10-2	NA	14	TRBJ1-1	CASHWTGMNTEAFF	TGCGCCAGCCATTGGACAGGGATGAACACTGAAGCTTTCTTT
TRBD1	TRBV4-3	NA	15	TRBJ2-1	CASSLGTGGWDEQFF	TGCGCCAGCAGCCTCGGGACAGGGGGCTGGGATGAGCAGTTCTTC
NA	TRBV27	NA	16	TRBJ1-5	CARSTGPQYSNQPQHF	TGTGCCAGGAGTACAGGGCCCCAATATAGCAATCAGCCCCAGCATTTT
TRBD2	TRBV7-2	NA	14	TRBJ2-7	CASSLGPGGYEQYF	TGTGCCAGCAGCTTAGGGCCGGGGGGGTACGAGCAGTACTTC
TRBD1	TRBV19	NA	15	TRBJ1-2	CASRTTGAQGYGYTF	TGTGCCAGTAGGACGACAGGGGCGCAGGGGTATGGCTACACCTTC
TRBD1	TRBV5-1	few	15	TRBJ2-7	CASSLLGRGNSEQYF	TGCGCCAGCAGCTTGTTGGGCAGGGGGAACTCCGAGCAGTACTTC
TRBD2	TRBV3-1/TRBV3-2	NA	18	TRBJ2-5	CASSQGTGLAGVRETQYF	TGTGCCAGCAGCCAAGGAACGGGACTAGCGGGGGTGAGGGAGACCCAGTACTTC
TRBD1	TRBV7-8	NA	14	TRBJ2-5	CASSTGQGVETQYF	TGTGCCAGCAGCACCGGACAGGGGGTTGAGACCCAGTACTTC
NA	TRBV9	NA	13	TRBJ2-5	CASSVAGRETQYF	TGTGCCAGCAGCGTTGCCGGTCGAGAGACCCAGTACTTC
TRBD1	TRBV10-3	NA	14	TRBJ1-1	CAISGDRVPPEAFF	TGTGCCATCAGTGGAGACAGGGTCCCACCTGAAGCTTTCTTT
TRBD2	TRBV29-1	NA	17	TRBJ2-3	CSVDGASGGTSTDTQYF	TGCAGCGTAGATGGGGCTAGCGGGGGGACTAGCACAGATACGCAGTATTTT
NA	TRBV10-3	few	14	TRBJ2-5	CAISGGQLQETQYF	TGTGCCATCTCTGGTGGACAGTTACAAGAGACCCAGTACTTC
NA	TRBV19	NA	14	TRBJ2-4	CASSMWTEGNIQYF	TGTGCCAGTAGTATGTGGACAGAGGGAAACATTCAGTACTTC
TRBD1	TRBV2	few	15	TRBJ1-2	CASSEGPGQYYGYTF	TGTGCCAGCAGTGAGGGGCCGGGACAGTACTATGGCTACACCTTC